These T cell receptor beta chains were read from a single sample in a study of cytomegalovirus exposure and HLA in healthy donors. Sequenced by immunoSEQ multiplex PCR; TCRdb stores in-frame clones only, minus some. In the table there are roughly 70,000 clones, around 96% of which are singletons. The sequenced sample was PBMCs. These receptors were obtained from a man between 18 and 35 years old in good health and CMV-seronegative. Both conserved end residues are part of each CDR3. The D gene is left open where the match is weak. Size values are once, few and many counts, or a class for expanded clones, and some rows have none.

v_call	j_call	d_call	clone_size	cdr3_aa	cdr3_nt
TRBV7-9	TRBJ1-2	.	few	CASSLPGDGYTF	TGTGCCAGCAGCTTACCGGGGGATGGCTACACCTTC
TRBV4-1	TRBJ1-1	TRBD1	.	CASSQVTGGGEAFF	TGCGCCAGCAGCCAAGTGACAGGGGGAGGCGAAGCTTTCTTT
TRBV7-3	TRBJ1-2	TRBD1	.	CASSSPGTGGYTF	TGTGCCAGCAGCTCTCCCGGGACAGGGGGCTACACCTTC
TRBV7-9	TRBJ2-1	.	.	CASSLVGGHNEQFF	TGTGCCAGCAGCTTAGTTGGAGGGCACAATGAGCAGTTCTTC
TRBV4-1	TRBJ2-1	.	.	CASSLSGKGIGPYNEQFF	TGCGCCAGCAGCCTCTCAGGGAAAGGGATTGGGCCCTACAATGAGCAGTTCTTC
TRBV6-5	TRBJ1-3	.	.	CASSRITGSGNTIYF	TGTGCCAGCAGTCGAATTACAGGATCTGGAAACACCATATATTTT
TRBV18	TRBJ1-1	.	.	CASSPPRAGMNTEAFF	TGTGCCAGCTCACCACCACGGGCGGGGATGAACACTGAAGCTTTCTTT
TRBV19	TRBJ1-2	TRBD1	.	CATRALDRGYGYTF	TGTGCCACTAGGGCCCTTGACAGGGGCTATGGCTACACCTTC
TRBV15	TRBJ1-5	.	.	CATSRDSQKRQLNQPQHF	TGTGCCACCAGCAGAGACTCTCAGAAAAGACAGCTCAATCAGCCCCAGCATTTT
TRBV30	TRBJ2-5	.	.	CAWSGQGGETQYF	TGTGCCTGGAGTGGTCAGGGAGGAGAGACCCAGTACTTC
TRBV29-1	TRBJ1-1	TRBD1	.	CSVGTGHTEAFF	TGCAGCGTTGGGACAGGGCACACTGAAGCTTTCTTT
TRBV5-1	TRBJ2-4	.	.	CASSLGGRGDIQYF	TGCGCCAGCAGCTTGGGGGGTCGCGGGGACATTCAGTACTTC
TRBV19	TRBJ1-2	TRBD1	.	CASSTGSEDRDGYTF	TGTGCCAGTAGTACCGGATCGGAGGACAGGGATGGCTACACCTTC
TRBV2	TRBJ2-3	.	.	CASIRDTTTDTQYF	TGTGCCAGCATCCGGGACACCACCACAGATACGCAGTATTTT
TRBV28	TRBJ1-2	.	.	CASSFQGYGYTF	TGTGCCAGCAGTTTCCAGGGATATGGCTACACCTTC
TRBV9	TRBJ2-3	.	.	CASSDVGVGDTQYF	TGTGCCAGCAGTGACGTAGGGGTTGGAGATACGCAGTATTTT
TRBV27	TRBJ1-5	TRBD1	.	CASSLRTGYQPQHF	TGTGCCAGCAGTTTAAGGACAGGGTATCAGCCCCAGCATTTT
TRBV30	TRBJ1-2	.	.	CAWSAGPGFIWGYTF	TGTGCCTGGAGCGCAGGTCCAGGGTTCATCTGGGGCTACACCTTC
TRBV15	TRBJ1-5	.	.	CATSRDWRVSNQPQHF	TGTGCCACCAGCAGAGATTGGCGGGTAAGCAATCAGCCCCAGCATTTT
TRBV7-2	TRBJ1-2	.	.	CASSQGLAVDGYTF	TGTGCCAGCAGCCAGGGATTAGCGGTGGATGGCTACACCTTC
TRBV9	TRBJ1-1	.	.	CASSSRSPARF	TGTGCCAGCAGCTCCCGTTCCCCCGCGCGCTTT
TRBV5-1	TRBJ1-3	.	.	CASSLGRDTGNTIYF	TGCGCCAGCAGCTTGGGTCGGGACACTGGAAACACCATATATTTT
TRBV2	TRBJ2-4	.	.	CARGGRTEIAKNIQYF	TGTGCCAGAGGGGGTCGGACGGAAATAGCCAAAAACATTCAGTACTTC
TRBV7-9	TRBJ2-1	TRBD2	.	CASSLGAGGPNEQFF	TGTGCCAGCAGCTTAGGGGCGGGGGGCCCCAATGAGCAGTTCTTC
TRBV5-4	TRBJ2-2	TRBD2	.	CASSPQGLAGDNTGELFF	TGTGCCAGCAGCCCCCAGGGACTAGCGGGAGATAACACCGGGGAGCTGTTTTTT
TRBV4-1	TRBJ1-3	TRBD1	.	CASSQGQLSGNTIYF	TGCGCCAGCAGCCAGGGACAGCTCTCTGGAAACACCATATATTTT
TRBV28	TRBJ1-1	TRBD1	.	CASGDRGRNTEAFF	TGTGCCAGCGGAGACAGGGGGAGGAACACTGAAGCTTTCTTT
TRBV5-1	TRBJ2-7	.	.	CASSPNTYEQYF	TGCGCCAGCAGCCCGAACACCTACGAGCAGTACTTC
TRBV15	TRBJ2-3	.	.	CATSRGANGQYF	TGTGCCACCAGCAGGGGGGCGAATGGGCAGTATTTT
TRBV9	TRBJ1-1	TRBD1	.	CASSVGTGGGYNTEAFF	TGTGCCAGCAGCGTTGGGACAGGGGGTGGTTATAACACTGAAGCTTTCTTT
TRBV30	TRBJ1-5	TRBD1	.	CACGLGDRHNQPQHF	TGTGCCTGCGGTTTAGGGGACAGACACAATCAGCCCCAGCATTTT
TRBV6-1	TRBJ1-1	TRBD1	.	CASSDQTGAEAFF	TGTGCCAGCAGTGATCAGACAGGGGCTGAAGCTTTCTTT
TRBV7-9	TRBJ1-1	TRBD1	.	CASSLTGAEAFF	TGTGCCAGCAGCTTGACAGGGGCTGAAGCTTTCTTT
TRBV27	TRBJ1-1	.	.	CATSGGANTEAFF	TGTGCCACCTCCGGAGGGGCGAACACTGAAGCTTTCTTT
TRBV28	TRBJ1-5	.	.	CASIQGLLSQPQHF	TGTGCCAGCATTCAGGGTTTATTGAGTCAGCCCCAGCATTTT
TRBV6-5	TRBJ2-2	.	.	CASSSAGYTGELFF	TGTGCCAGCAGTTCTGCCGGGTACACCGGGGAGCTGTTTTTT
TRBV5-4	TRBJ1-1	TRBD1	.	CASSSTGQGFTEAFF	TGTGCCAGCAGCTCGACAGGACAGGGGTTCACTGAAGCTTTCTTT
TRBV5-1	TRBJ1-3	.	.	CASSLGQLGFSGNTIYF	TGCGCCAGCAGCTTGGGACAGCTGGGGTTCTCTGGAAACACCATATATTTT